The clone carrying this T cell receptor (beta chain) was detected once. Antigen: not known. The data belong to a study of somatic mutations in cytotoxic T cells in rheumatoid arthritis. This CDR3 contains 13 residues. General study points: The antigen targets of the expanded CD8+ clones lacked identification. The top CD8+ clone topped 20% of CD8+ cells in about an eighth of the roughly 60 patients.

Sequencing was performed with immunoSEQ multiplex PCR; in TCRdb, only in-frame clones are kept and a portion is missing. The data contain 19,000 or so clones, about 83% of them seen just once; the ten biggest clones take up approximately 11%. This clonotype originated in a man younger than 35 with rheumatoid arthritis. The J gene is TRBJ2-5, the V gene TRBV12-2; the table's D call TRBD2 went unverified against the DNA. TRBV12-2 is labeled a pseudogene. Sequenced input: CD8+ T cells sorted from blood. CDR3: CASRLEDCQTQYF. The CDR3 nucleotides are TGTGCAAGTCGCTTGGAGGACTGTCAGACCCAGTACTTC.